Included here is one T cell receptor beta chain sequence, with context. Study processing details: Reference gene primer amplification yielded estimated nucleated cell counts. Assay used: immunoSEQ multiplex PCR; TCRdb lists only in-frame clones, some missing. D and trimming were read from the DNA, whereas the V and J calls and clone size are those reported in that table. The table has fewer than 350,000 clones, about four fifths seen once. Trimming took 3 bases from V and 5 from J, leaving 8 bases between them. Per germline, CDR1 SNHLY and CDR2 FYNNEI. This CDR3 comprises 13 residues. This record comes from a study of blood T cell repertoires in COVID-19. Study details: Whether acute or convalescent, the COVID-19 samples came from the United States, Italy and Spain. Sample material is recorded as cDNA or gDNA derived from T cells, B-cell-depleted T cells, or PBMCs.

This chain links TRBV2 with TRBJ2-1; perhaps TRBD1 as D (6 bases). The receptor was isolated from a woman aged 55-70 years with active or convalescent COVID-19. Sequenced material: peripheral blood. The CDR3 coding sequence is TGTGCCAGCAGTGACGACAGGCACAATGAGCAGTTCTTC. The encoded protein is CASSDDRHNEQFF.